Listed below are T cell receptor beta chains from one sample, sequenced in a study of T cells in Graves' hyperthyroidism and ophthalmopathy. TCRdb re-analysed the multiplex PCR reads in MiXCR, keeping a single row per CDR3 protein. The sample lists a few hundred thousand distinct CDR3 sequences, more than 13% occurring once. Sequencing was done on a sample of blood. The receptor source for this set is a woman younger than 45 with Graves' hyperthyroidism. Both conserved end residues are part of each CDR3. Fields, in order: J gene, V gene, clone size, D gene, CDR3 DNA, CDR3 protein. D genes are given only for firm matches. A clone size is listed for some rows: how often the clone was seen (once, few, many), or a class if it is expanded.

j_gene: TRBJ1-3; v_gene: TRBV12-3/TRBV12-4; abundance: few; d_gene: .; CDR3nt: TGTGCCAGCAGTTTAGCGTCTTTGGGGGGAAGGACCATATATTTT; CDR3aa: CASSLASLGGRTIYF
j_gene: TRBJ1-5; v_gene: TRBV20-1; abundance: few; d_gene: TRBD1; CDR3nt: TGCAGTGCACCTAAAAATGGAGGGGGCCCTGGGCAGCCCCAGCATTTT; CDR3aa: CSAPKNGGGPGQPQHF
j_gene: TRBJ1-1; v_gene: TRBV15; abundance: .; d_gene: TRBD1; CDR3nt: TGTGCCACCAGCAGAACAACAGGGGGTCTGACTGAAGCTTTCTTT; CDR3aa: CATSRTTGGLTEAFF
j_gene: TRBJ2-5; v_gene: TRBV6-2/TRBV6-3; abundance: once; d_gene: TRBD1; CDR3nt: TGTGCCAGCAGCCTAGATCCGGGACAGCAAGAGACCCAGTACTTC; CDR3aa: CASSLDPGQQETQYF
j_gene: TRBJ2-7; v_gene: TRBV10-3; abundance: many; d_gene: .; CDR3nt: TGTGCCACCCTAGATCAGGGAGCCTACGAGCAGTACTTC; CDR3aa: CATLDQGAYEQYF
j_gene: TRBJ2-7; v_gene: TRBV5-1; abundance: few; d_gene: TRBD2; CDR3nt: TGCGCCAGCGGGTCCACTAGCGGGGCCCCCCACGAGCAGTACTTC; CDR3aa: CASGSTSGAPHEQYF
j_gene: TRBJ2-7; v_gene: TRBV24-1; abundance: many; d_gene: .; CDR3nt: TGTGCCACCAGTGGCTTGATGGACGAGCAGTACTTC; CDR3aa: CATSGLMDEQYF
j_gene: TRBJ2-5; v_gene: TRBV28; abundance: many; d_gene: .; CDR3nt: TGTGCCAGCACTGGGTTCGGGATGGGGGAAGAGACCCAGTACTTC; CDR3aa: CASTGFGMGEETQYF
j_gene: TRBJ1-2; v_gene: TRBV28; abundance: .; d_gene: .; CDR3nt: TGTGCCAGCAAACCGGACATATCGAACTATGGCTACACCTTC; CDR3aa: CASKPDISNYGYTF
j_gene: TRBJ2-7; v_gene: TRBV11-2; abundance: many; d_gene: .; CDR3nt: TGTGCCAGCAGCTTATCGGTACAGACCTACGAGCAGTACTTC; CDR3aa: CASSLSVQTYEQYF
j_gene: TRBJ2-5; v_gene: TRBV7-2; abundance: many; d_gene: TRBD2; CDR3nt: TGTGCCAGCAGCTTAGCAGCGGGAGTTGTTGGGGAGACCCAGTACTTC; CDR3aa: CASSLAAGVVGETQYF
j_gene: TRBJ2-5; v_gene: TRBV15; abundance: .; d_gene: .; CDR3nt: TGTGCCACCAGCAGAGGGACACACGTAGAGACCCAGTACTTC; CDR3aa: CATSRGTHVETQYF
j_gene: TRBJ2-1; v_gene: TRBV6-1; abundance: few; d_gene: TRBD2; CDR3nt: TGTGCCAGCAGTGAAGCGACTAGCGGACTCAACAATGAGCAGTTCTTC; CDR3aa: CASSEATSGLNNEQFF
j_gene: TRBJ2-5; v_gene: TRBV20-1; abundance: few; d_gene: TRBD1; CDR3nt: TGCAGTGCCATCCGGGACAGGGGGTTTCAAGAGACCCAGTACTTC; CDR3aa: CSAIRDRGFQETQYF
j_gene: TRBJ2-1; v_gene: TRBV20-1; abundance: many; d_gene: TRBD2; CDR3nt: TGCAGTGCGAGTAGCGGGATAAGCTCCTACAATGAGCAGTTCTTC; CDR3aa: CSASSGISSYNEQFF
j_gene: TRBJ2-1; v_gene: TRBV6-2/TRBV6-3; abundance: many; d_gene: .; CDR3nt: TGTGCCTCCGAGACACTCTACAATGAGCAGTTCTTC; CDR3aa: CASETLYNEQFF
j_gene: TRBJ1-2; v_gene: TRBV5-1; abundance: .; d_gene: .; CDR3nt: TGCGCCGGCAGCTTGGTTGATGAGCGCGGCTACACCTTC; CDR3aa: CAGSLVDERGYTF
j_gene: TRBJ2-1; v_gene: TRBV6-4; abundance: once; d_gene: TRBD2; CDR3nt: TGTGCCAGCAGTGTTCGACTAGCGGGAGGGGCCAATGAGCAGTTCTTC; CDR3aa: CASSVRLAGGANEQFF
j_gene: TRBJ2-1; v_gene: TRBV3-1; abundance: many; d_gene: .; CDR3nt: TGTGCCAGCAGCACCACGGGACTCAAAAACTCCTACAATGAGCAGTTCTTC; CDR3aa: CASSTTGLKNSYNEQFF
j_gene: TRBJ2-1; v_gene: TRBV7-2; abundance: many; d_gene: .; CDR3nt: TGTGCCAGCAGCTTTCCGCTAAGTGGCGAAAGCTCCTACAATGAGCAGTTCTTC; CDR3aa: CASSFPLSGESSYNEQFF
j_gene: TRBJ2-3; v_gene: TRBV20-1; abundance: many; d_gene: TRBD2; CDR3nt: TGCAGTGCTTCGGGACTAGCGGGAGCCGATACGCAGTATTTT; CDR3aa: CSASGLAGADTQYF